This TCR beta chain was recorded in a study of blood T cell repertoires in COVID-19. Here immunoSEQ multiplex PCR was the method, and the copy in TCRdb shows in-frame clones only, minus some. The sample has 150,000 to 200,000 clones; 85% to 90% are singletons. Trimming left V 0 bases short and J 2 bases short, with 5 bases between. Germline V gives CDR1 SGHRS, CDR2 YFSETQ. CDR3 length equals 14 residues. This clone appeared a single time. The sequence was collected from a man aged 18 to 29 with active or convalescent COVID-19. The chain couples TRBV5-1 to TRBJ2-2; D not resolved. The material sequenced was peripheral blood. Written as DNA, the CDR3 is TGCGCCAGCAGCTTGGCCCTCAACACCGGGGAGCTGTTTTTT. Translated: CASSLALNTGELFF. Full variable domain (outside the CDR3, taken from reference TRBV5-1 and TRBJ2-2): KAGVTQTPRYLIKTRGQQVTLSCSPISGHRSVSWYQQTPGQGLQFLFEYFSETQRNKGNFPGRFSGRQFSNSRSEMNVSTLELGDSALYLCASSLALNTGELFFGEGSRLTVL.